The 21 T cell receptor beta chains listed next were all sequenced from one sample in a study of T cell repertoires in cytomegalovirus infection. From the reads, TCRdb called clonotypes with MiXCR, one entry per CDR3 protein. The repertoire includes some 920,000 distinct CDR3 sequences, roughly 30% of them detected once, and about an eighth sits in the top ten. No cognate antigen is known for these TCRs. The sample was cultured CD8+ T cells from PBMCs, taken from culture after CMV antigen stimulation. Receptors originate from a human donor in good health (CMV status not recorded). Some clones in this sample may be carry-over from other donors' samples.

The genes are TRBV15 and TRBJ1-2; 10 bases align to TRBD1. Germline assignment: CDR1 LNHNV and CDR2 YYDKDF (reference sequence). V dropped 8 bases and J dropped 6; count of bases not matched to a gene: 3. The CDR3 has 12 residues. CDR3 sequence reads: CATYGTGDGYTF. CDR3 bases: TGTGCCACCTATGGGACAGGGGATGGCTACACCTTC. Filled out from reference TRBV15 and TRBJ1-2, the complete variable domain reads DAMVIQNPRYQVTQFGKPVTLSCSQTLNHNVMYWYQQKSSQAPKLLFHYYDKDFNNEADTPDNFQSRRPNTSFCFLDIRSPGLGDTAMYLCATYGTGDGYTFGSGTRLTVV.

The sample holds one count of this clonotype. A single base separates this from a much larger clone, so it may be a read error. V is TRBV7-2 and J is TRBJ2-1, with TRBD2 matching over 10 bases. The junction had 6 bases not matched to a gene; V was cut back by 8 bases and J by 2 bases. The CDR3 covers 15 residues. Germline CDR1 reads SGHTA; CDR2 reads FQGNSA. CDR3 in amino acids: CASGSGGAPYNEQFF. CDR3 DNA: TGTGCCAGCGGCAGCGGGGGGGCCCCCTACAATGAGCAGTTCTTC.

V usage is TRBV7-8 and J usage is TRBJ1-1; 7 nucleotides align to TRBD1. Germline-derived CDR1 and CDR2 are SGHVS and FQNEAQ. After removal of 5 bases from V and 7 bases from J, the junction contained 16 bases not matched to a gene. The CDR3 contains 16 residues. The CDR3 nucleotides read TGTGCCAGCAGCCCGCGGACAGGCTATTCCCTCCTTGAAGCTTTCTTT. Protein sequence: CASSPRTGYSLLEAFF.

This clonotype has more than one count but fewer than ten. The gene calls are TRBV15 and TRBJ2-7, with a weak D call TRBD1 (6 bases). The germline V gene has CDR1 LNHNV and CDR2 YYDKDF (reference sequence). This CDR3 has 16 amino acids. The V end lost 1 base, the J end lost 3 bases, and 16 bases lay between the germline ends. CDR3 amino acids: CATSRALDRLFYEQYF. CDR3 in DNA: TGTGCCACCAGCAGAGCGCTGGACAGACTCTTCTACGAGCAGTACTTC. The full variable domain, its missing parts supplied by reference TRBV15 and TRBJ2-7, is DAMVIQNPRYQVTQFGKPVTLSCSQTLNHNVMYWYQQKSSQAPKLLFHYYDKDFNNEADTPDNFQSRRPNTSFCFLDIRSPGLGDTAMYLCATSRALDRLFYEQYFGPGTRLTVT.

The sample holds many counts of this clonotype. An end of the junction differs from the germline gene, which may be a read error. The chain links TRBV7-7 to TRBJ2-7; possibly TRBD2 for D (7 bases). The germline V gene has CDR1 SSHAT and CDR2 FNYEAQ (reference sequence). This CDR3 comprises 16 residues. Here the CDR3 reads CASSPRGAYARTEQYF. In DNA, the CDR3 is TGTGCTAGCAGCCCCCGGGGGGCGTACGCCAGGACCGAGCAGTACTTC.

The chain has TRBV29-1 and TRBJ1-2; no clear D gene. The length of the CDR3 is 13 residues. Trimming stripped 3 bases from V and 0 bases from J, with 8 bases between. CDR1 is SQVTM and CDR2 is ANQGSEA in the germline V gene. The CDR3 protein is CSVDPETNYGYTF. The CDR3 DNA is TGCAGCGTTGACCCAGAAACTAACTATGGCTACACCTTC.

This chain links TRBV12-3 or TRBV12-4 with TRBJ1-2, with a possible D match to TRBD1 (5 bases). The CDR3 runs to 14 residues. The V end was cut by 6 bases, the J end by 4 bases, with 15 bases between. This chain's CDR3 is CASRPGTTVYGYTF. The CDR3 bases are TGTGCCAGCAGACCCGGGACGACGGTCTATGGCTACACCTTC.

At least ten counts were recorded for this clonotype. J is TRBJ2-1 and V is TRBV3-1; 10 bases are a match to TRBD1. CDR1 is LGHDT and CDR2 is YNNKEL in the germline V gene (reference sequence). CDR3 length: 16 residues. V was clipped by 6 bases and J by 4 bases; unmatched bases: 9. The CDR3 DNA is TGTGCCAGCAGTCAAACCGGGACAGGGGCGTACAATGAGCAGTTCTTC. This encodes CASSQTGTGAYNEQFF.

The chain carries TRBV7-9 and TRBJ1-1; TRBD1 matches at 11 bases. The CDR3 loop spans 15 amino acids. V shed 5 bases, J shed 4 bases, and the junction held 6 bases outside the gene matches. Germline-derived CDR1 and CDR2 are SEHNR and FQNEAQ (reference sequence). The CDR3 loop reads CASSPGGTGGTEAFF. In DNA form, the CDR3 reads TGTGCCAGCAGCCCAGGGGGGACAGGGGGCACTGAAGCTTTCTTT.

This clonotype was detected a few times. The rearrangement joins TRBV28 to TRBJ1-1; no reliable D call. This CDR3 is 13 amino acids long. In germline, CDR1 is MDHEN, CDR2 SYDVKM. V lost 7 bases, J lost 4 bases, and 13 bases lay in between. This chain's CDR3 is CASMTPTGTEAFF. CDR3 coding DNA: TGTGCCAGCATGACCCCCACGGGCACTGAAGCTTTCTTT.

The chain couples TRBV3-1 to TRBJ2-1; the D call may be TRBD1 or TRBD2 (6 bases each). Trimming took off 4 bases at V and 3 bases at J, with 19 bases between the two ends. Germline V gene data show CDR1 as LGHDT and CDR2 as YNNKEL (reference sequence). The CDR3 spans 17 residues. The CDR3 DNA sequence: TGTGCCAGCAGCCCGCGTGTCGGGCGGGGACACTACAATGAGCAGTTCTTC. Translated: CASSPRVGRGHYNEQFF.

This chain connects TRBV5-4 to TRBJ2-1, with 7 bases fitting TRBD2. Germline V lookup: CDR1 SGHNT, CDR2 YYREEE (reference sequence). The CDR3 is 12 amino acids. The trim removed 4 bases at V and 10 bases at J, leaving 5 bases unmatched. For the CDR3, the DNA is TGTGCCAGCAGCATCCTAGCGGAAGAGCAGTTCTTC. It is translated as CASSILAEEQFF.

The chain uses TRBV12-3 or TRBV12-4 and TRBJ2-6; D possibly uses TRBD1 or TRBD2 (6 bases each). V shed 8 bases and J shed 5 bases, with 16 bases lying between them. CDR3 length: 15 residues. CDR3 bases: TGTGCCAGCTGGGGGGCGGGGCGGAGGGCCAACGTCCTGACTTTC. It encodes CASWGAGRRANVLTF.

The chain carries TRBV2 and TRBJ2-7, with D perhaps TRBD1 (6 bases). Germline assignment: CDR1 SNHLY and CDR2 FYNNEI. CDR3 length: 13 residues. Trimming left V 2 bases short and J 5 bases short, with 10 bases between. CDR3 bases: TGTGCCAGCAGTGAAACAGGGTTCCACGAGCAGTACGTC. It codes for CASSETGFHEQYV.

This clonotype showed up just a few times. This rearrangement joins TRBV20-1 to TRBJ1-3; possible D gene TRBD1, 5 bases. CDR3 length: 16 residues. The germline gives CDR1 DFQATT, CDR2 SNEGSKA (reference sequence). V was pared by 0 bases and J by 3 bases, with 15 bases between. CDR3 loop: CSARDYEGLSGNTIYF. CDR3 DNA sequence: TGCAGTGCTAGAGATTACGAGGGGCTCAGTGGAAACACCATATATTTT.

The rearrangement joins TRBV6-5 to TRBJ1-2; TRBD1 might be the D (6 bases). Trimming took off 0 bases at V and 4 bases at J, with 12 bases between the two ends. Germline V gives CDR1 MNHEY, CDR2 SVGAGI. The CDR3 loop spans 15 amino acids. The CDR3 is CASSYSRGARYGYTF. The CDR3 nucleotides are TGTGCCAGCAGTTACTCGCGGGGGGCGCGCTATGGCTACACCTTC.

The CDR3 sequence is CASSPRQANTGELFF. The CDR3 DNA sequence: TGTGCCAGCAGCCCCCGACAGGCGAACACCGGGGAGCTGTTTTTT. The V and J genes are TRBV7-6 and TRBJ2-2; D is possibly TRBD1 (6 bases). The CDR3 spans 15 residues. Germline V CDR1 and CDR2: SGHVS, FNYEAQ. V lost 5 bases, J lost 0 bases, and 10 bases lay in between.

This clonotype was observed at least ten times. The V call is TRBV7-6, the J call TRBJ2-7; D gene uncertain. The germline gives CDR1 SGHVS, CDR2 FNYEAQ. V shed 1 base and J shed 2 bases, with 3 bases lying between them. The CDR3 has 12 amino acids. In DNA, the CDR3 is TGTGCCAGCAGCTTAGTCCCCTACGAGCAGTACGTC. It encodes CASSLVPYEQYV.

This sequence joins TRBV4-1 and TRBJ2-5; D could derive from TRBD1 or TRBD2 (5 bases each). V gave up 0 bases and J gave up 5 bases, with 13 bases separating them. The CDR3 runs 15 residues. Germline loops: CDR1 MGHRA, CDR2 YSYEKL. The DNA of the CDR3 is TGCGCCAGCAGCCAAGAGGGGACGAGTCAGGAGACCCAGTACTTC. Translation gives CASSQEGTSQETQYF.

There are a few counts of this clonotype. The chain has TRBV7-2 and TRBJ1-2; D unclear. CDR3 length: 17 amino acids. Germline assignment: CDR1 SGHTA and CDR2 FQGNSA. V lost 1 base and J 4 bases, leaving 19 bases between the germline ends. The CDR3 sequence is CASSLEGRQDSFYGYTF. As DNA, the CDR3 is TGTGCCAGCAGCTTAGAGGGCCGGCAGGACTCCTTCTATGGCTACACCTTC.

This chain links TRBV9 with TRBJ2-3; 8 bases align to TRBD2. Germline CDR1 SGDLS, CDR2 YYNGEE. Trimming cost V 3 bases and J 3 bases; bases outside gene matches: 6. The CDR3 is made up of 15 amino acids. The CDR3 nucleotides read TGTGCCAGCAGCGCCAGCGGGGGAGGGACAGATACGCAGTATTTT. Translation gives CASSASGGGTDTQYF.